Shown below are 15 T cell receptor beta chains from a single sample sequenced in a study of T cells in Graves' hyperthyroidism and ophthalmopathy. There were TCR beta CDR3 regions amplified from RNA transcripts. Using the HTBI primer set, a first-round RT-PCR was run on the TCR CDR3. MiXCR, applied by TCRdb to the multiplex PCR reads, yields one record per CDR3 protein. The table shows hundreds of thousands of distinct CDR3 sequences, with over 10% occurring only once. Sequenced input: blood. The receptors come from a woman under 30 with Graves' hyperthyroidism.

The CDR3 loop reads CASSQDLGTGVNEQYF. In DNA, the CDR3 is TGTGCCAGCAGCCAAGATCTCGGGACGGGGGTGAACGAGCAGTACTTC. The chain carries TRBV4-2 and TRBJ2-7, with TRBD2 as a possible D gene (6 bases). This CDR3 spans 16 amino acids. Germline assignment: CDR1 LGHNA and CDR2 YNFKEQ. The V end was cut by 0 bases, the J end by 5 bases, with 17 bases between.

This clonotype was found many times. The chain joins TRBV7-9 to TRBJ2-5; D is possibly TRBD1 or TRBD2 (5 bases each). V dropped 4 bases and J dropped 2 bases, with 17 bases sitting between them. The germline V gene encodes CDR1 SEHNR and CDR2 FQNEAQ (reference sequence). The CDR3 sequence is 16 residues long. In DNA, the CDR3 is TGTGCCAGCAGCTCGGGGACGTCCAACTTTCAAGAGACCCAGTACTTC. This gives the protein CASSSGTSNFQETQYF.

There are many counts of this clonotype. The CDR3 protein is CATSSGGGGEQYF. The CDR3 bases are TGTGCCACCAGCAGTGGGGGTGGGGGGGAGCAGTACTTC. The V and J genes are TRBV15 and TRBJ2-7, with D perhaps matching TRBD2 (6 bases). The V end lost 3 bases, the J end lost 7 bases, and 13 bases lay between the germline ends. This CDR3 contains 13 residues. Germline CDR1 is LNHNV and CDR2 is YYDKDF (reference sequence).

This clonotype was observed at least ten times. The chain combines TRBV6-1 with TRBJ2-3; 7 nucleotides align to TRBD2. The CDR3 spans 15 residues. Germline CDR1 and CDR2: MNHNS and SASEGT. Trimming removed 9 bases from V and 2 bases from J; junction bases left unmatched: 11. CDR3 sequence (DNA): TGTGCCAGTAAAGGACTAGGCGGGACCACAGATACGCAGTATTTT. It is translated as CASKGLGGTTDTQYF.

The chain is built from TRBV29-1 and TRBJ2-3, with D unclear. The V end was cut by 4 bases, the J end by 3 bases, with 14 bases between. The CDR3 contains 14 residues. CDR1 and CDR2 from the germline V gene are SQVTM and ANQGSEA. Written as DNA, the CDR3 is TGCAGCGTTGGGTCGGTCAGACTTACAGATACGCAGTATTTT. Its protein is CSVGSVRLTDTQYF.

This clonotype came up many times. The chain uses TRBV15 and TRBJ2-3; D perhaps matches TRBD1 (6 bases). The germline V and J ends were trimmed by 1 base and 3 bases, with 14 bases remaining between them. CDR1 is LNHNV and CDR2 is YYDKDF in the germline V gene (reference sequence). The CDR3 contains 16 residues. CDR3 region: CATSRGTGPTTDTQYF. The CDR3 DNA reads TGTGCCACCAGCAGAGGTACAGGGCCCACGACAGATACGCAGTATTTT.

This chain connects TRBV30 to TRBJ1-1; tentatively, D is TRBD1 (6 bases). CDR1 is GTSNPN, CDR2 SVGIG, per germline (reference sequence). V lost 5 bases to trimming and J lost 5 bases, with 18 bases between them. This CDR3 comprises 14 residues. In nucleotides, the CDR3 is TGTGCCTGGGATGTAGACAGGTCGGAGACTGAAGCTTTCTTT. Translated: CAWDVDRSETEAFF.

This clonotype occurred many times. This chain uses TRBV7-2 with TRBJ2-5; 10 nucleotides match TRBD2. The CDR3 spans 15 residues. After removal of 5 bases from V and 5 bases from J, the junction contained 8 bases not matched to a gene. Germline assignment: CDR1 SGHTA and CDR2 FQGNSA. DNA for the CDR3: TGTGCCAGCAGCCTCCATAGCGGGGGGTGGGAGACCCAGTACTTC. Translated, it gives CASSLHSGGWETQYF.

This clonotype came up many times. The rearrangement joins TRBV9 to TRBJ2-3, with TRBD2 identical over 10 bases. In germline, CDR1 is SGDLS, CDR2 YYNGEE. This CDR3 has 14 amino acids. Trimming removed 4 bases from V and 6 bases from J; junction bases left unmatched: 5. CDR3 protein: CASSLVGLADTQYF. CDR3 nucleotide sequence: TGTGCCAGCAGCCTAGTGGGACTAGCGGATACGCAGTATTTT.

There are many counts of this clonotype. The chain links TRBV13 to TRBJ1-1, with D unclear. CDR3 length: 16 residues. Trimming stripped 0 bases from V and 0 bases from J, with 11 bases between. CDR1 PRHDT and CDR2 FYEKMQ come from the germline V gene (reference sequence). CDR3 sequence (DNA): TGTGCCAGCAGCTTAGGGAGAGCCAGAATGAACACTGAAGCTTTCTTT. It yields the protein CASSLGRARMNTEAFF.

A few counts support this clonotype. This chain connects TRBV18 to TRBJ2-2; 7 nucleotides match TRBD1. The V segment lost 0 bases and the J segment 3 bases; nucleotides outside the gene matches: 7. From germline, CDR1 is KGHSH and CDR2 LQKENI. The CDR3 totals 17 residues. The chain's CDR3 is CASSPPKGAWYTGELFF. The CDR3 nucleotides are TGTGCCAGCTCACCACCGAAGGGGGCCTGGTACACCGGGGAGCTGTTTTTT. Looking up the rest from reference TRBV18 and TRBJ2-2 gives the full variable domain: NAGVMQNPRHLVRRRGQEARLRCSPMKGHSHVYWYRQLPEEGLKFMVYLQKENIIDESGMPKERFSAEFPKEGPSILRIQQVVRGDSAAYFCASSPPKGAWYTGELFFGEGSRLTVL.

CDR3 residues: CATNRAPGNTIYF. DNA of the CDR3: TGTGCCACCAATAGGGCGCCGGGAAACACCATATATTTT. This rearrangement joins TRBV2 to TRBJ1-3; D remains ambiguous. V lost 10 bases and J lost 4, with 14 bases in between. Germline V CDR1 and CDR2: SNHLY, FYNNEI. The CDR3 consists of 13 residues.

This clonotype was observed many times. At one end the junction does not follow the germline gene, possibly because of a read error. This rearrangement joins TRBV27 to TRBJ1-2; possible D gene TRBD1, 5 bases. Germline V gene lookup returns CDR1 MNHEY and CDR2 SMNVEV (reference sequence). The CDR3 covers 15 residues. As DNA, the CDR3 is TGTGCCAGCAGCTTATCCAGACAGAGGGACTATGGCTACACCTTC. Encoded protein: CASSLSRQRDYGYTF.

This clonotype occurred a few times. V usage is TRBV12-3 or TRBV12-4 and J usage is TRBJ2-5; the D gene is possibly TRBD1 (6 bases). The CDR3 length is 16 residues. Trimming left V 4 bases short and J 3 bases short, with 18 bases between. CDR3 nucleotide sequence: TGTGCCAGCAGTTCCGAAAGGGGGTTTTTAGAAGAGACCCAGTACTTC. Protein sequence: CASSSERGFLEETQYF.

This clonotype was seen more than once but under ten times. The chain couples TRBV2 to TRBJ1-1; perhaps TRBD1 as D (6 bases). Trimming removed 6 bases from V and 4 bases from J, with 15 bases in between. Looked up from germline, CDR1 is SNHLY and CDR2 is FYNNEI. This CDR3 is 14 amino acids long. The CDR3 sequence is CASREGGPITEAFF. The CDR3 DNA follows: TGTGCCAGCAGGGAGGGGGGGCCCATCACTGAAGCTTTCTTT.